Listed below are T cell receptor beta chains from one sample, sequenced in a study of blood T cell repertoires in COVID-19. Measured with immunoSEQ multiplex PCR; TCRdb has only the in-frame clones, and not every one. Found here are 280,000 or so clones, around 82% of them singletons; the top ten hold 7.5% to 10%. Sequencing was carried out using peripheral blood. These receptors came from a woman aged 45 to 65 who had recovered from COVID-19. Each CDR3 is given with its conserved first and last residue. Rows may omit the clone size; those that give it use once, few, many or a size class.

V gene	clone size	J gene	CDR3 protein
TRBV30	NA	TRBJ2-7	CAWTLGTGTYEQYF
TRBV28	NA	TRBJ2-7	CASSAYRDISYEQYF
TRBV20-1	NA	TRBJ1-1	CSASYREKAFF
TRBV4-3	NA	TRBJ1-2	CASSPVGGEGYGYTF
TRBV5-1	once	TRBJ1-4	CASSAGQAATNEKLFF
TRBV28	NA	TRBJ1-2	CASTPGDRGFYGYTF
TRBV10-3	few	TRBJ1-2	CAISRGTFYGYTF
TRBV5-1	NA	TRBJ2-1	CASSLLSDEQFF
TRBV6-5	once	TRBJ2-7	CASSYSNADFPYEQYF
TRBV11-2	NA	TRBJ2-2	CASSLIRAGRAGELFF
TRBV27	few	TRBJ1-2	CASSPDRGGYTF
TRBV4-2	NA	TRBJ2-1	CASSQDRTHYNEQFF
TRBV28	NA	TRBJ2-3	CASSLASGKGGRAIPDTQYF
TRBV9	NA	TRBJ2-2	CASSVTSGGDGELFF
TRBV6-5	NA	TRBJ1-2	CASSKTGSNGYTF
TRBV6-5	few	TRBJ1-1	CASSRDTRQSEAFF
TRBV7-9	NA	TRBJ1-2	CASSHGEDYGYTF
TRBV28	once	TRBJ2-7	CASSPGTGGAWEQYF
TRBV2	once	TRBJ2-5	CASSEAEAWGGETQYF
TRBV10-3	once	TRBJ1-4	CATTGGQGEKLFF
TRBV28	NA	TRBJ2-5	CASRLWDREAQYF
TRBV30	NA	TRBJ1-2	CAWSVLAGRYGYTF
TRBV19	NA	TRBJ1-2	CASTAGQMNYGYTF
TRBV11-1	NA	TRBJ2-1	CASSFSGGYYNEQFF
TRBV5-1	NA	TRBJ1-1	CASSLDQGAGNTEAFF
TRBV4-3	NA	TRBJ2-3	CASSPRTSGSGADTQYF
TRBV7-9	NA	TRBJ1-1	CASSPNRGVEVGTEAFF
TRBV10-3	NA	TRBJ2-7	CAISGGGAGYEQYF
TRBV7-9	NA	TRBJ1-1	CASSVHDRVAFF
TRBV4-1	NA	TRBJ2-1	CASSQVSYNEQFF
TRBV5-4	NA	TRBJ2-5	CATTGLEKETQYF
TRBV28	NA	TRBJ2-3	CASSLAGVGWGTDTQYF
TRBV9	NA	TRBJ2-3	CASSVGSGLSTDTQYF
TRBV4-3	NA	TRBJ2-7	CASSHRVGASYEQYF
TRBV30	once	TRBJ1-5	CAWGPRANQPQHF
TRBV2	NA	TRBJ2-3	CASTTGRGGTDTQYF
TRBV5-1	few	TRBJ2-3	CASSLEGGRSTDTQYF
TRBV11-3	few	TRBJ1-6	CASSLGGDSPLHF
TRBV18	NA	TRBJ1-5	CASSLRPGGSNQPQHF
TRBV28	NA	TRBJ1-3	CASSVDRAGNTIYF
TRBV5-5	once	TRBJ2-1	CASSLEQGPPYNEQFF
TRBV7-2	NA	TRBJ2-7	CASSLTSGHYEQYF
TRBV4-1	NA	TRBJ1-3	CASSTRSSGNTIYF
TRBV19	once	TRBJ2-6	CASSQSGTGANVLTF
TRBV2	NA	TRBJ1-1	CASSEFGYPGTEAFF
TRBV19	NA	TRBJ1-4	CASSGFRTSSLKLFF
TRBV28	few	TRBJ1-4	CASTSPARFNEKLFF
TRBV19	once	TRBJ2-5	CASSIVGGVETQYF
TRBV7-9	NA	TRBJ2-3	CASSATGRGTDTQYF
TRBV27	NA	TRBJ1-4	CASSPTRGSEKLFF
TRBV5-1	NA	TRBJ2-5	CASSFRDRAQETQYF
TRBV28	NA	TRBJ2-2	CASSRTGPNTGELFF
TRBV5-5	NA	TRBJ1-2	CASSLGGSSDYGYTF
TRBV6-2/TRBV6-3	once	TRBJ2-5	CASSYPTSGRKETQYF
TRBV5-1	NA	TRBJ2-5	CASSLEVLAGGEQETQYF
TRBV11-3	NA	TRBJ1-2	CASSLGGQIYTF
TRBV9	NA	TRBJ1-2	CASNKGTGGNYGYTF
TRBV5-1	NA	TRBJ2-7	CASSLGSWRDSYEQYF
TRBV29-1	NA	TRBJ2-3	CSVRAGGSTDTQYF
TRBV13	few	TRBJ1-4	CASRPTTGSTNEKLFF